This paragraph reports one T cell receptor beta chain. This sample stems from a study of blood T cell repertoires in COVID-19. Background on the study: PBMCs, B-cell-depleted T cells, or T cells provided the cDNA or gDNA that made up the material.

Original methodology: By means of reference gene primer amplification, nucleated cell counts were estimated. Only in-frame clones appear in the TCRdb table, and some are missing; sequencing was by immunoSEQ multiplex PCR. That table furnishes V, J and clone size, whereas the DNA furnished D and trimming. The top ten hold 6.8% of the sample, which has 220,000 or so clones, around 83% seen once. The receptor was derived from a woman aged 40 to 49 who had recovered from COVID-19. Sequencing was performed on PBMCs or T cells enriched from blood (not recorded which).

CDR3 DNA: TGTGCCAGCTCACCGCTACAGGGTGAGGGAAGCTATGGCTACACCTTC. Protein sequence: CASSPLQGEGSYGYTF. The genes are TRBV18 and TRBJ1-2; maybe TRBD1 (6 bases). V lost 3 bases and J lost 4, with 18 bases in between. Per germline, CDR1 KGHSH and CDR2 LQKENI. The CDR3 loop spans 16 amino acids.